This TCR beta chain was retrieved from a study of cytotoxic CD8 clonotypes in ibrutinib-treated CLL. Across the whole study: Sample averages reached around 270,000 productive templates and tens of thousands of productive rearrangements.

A 1 in 200,000 to 1 in 1 million T cell depth was the sequencing target. Clones were read by immunoSEQ multiplex PCR, and TCRdb kept only the in-frame ones, dropping some. The sample has 330,000 or so clones, around 66% seen once. The CDR3 covers 14 residues. Germline-derived CDR1 and CDR2 are MNHNY and SVGAGI (reference sequence). The V gene lost 8 bases and the J gene lost 4 bases, with 17 bases spanning the gap. Concerning this clone itself: Its target is unknown.

General study points: Pretreatment clonality was elevated relative to age-matched healthy donors and paralleled circulating CD8+ T-cell counts. Under therapy, public clonotypes either contracted or stayed stable, and they were uncommon.

The chain combines TRBV6-6 with TRBJ1-2; D is uncertain. This clonotype originated in a human donor with chronic lymphocytic leukemia. This specimen consisted of PBMCs, obtained after 36 months of ibrutinib treatment. CDR3 loop: CASCVEGGPYGYTF. DNA of the CDR3: TGTGCCAGCTGCGTGGAGGGCGGACCCTATGGCTACACCTTC.